One and the same sample provided the 29 T cell receptor beta chains below, sequenced in a study of blood T cell repertoires in COVID-19. Produced via immunoSEQ multiplex PCR; TCRdb's table is partial and in-frame only. The table has more than 250,000 clones, about nine tenths seen once. The sequencing sample was made of PBMCs or T cells enriched from blood (not recorded which). The receptor set was obtained from a woman younger than 30 who had recovered from COVID-19.

This sequence joins TRBV11-3 and TRBJ2-5, with 7 bases identical to TRBD2. The germline gives CDR1 SGHNT, CDR2 YENEEA. This CDR3 spans 15 amino acids. V lost 5 bases and J lost 1; bases outside the gene matches: 7. CDR3 protein: CASSSGTRRQETQYF. CDR3 nucleotides: TGTGCCAGCAGCAGCGGGACTCGACGCCAAGAGACCCAGTACTTC.

The chain couples TRBV4-3 to TRBJ2-1; 7 bases match TRBD1. The CDR3 spans 15 residues. Germline lookup yields CDR1 LGHNA and CDR2 YSLEER. Trimming at V came to 3 bases and at J to 7 bases, leaving 9 bases not matched to a gene. Here the CDR3 DNA reads TGCGCCAGCAGCCAGGTCTGGACAGGCGGGAATGAGCAGTTCTTC. As protein: CASSQVWTGGNEQFF.

This clone was observed once. This rearrangement joins TRBV4-1 to TRBJ1-1; D is possibly TRBD1 (5 bases). Germline V gives CDR1 MGHRA, CDR2 YSYEKL. CDR3 size: 14 residues. The germline V and J ends were trimmed by 5 bases and 2 bases, with 12 bases remaining between them. The DNA of the CDR3 is TGCGCCAGCAGCTATCAGACAGAAAACACTGAAGCTTTCTTT. This gives the protein CASSYQTENTEAFF.

The chain carries TRBV5-1 and TRBJ1-4, with D hard to call. This CDR3 is built from 15 residues. V was pared by 3 bases and J by 8 bases, with 17 bases between. Germline V lookup: CDR1 SGHRS, CDR2 YFSETQ. The CDR3 loop is CASSSWGGNDEKLFF. For the CDR3, the DNA is TGCGCCAGCAGCTCATGGGGAGGGAATGACGAAAAACTGTTTTTT. Based on the CDR3 plus reference TRBV5-1 and TRBJ1-4, the full variable domain is KAGVTQTPRYLIKTRGQQVTLSCSPISGHRSVSWYQQTPGQGLQFLFEYFSETQRNKGNFPGRFSGRQFSNSRSEMNVSTLELGDSALYLCASSSWGGNDEKLFFGSGTQLSVL.

This chain uses TRBV11-2 with TRBJ2-1, with 11 nucleotides matching TRBD2. CDR1 and CDR2 from the germline V gene are SGHAT and FQNNGV. This CDR3 region has 16 residues. After removal of 5 bases from V and 7 bases from J, the junction contained 10 bases not matched to a gene. The CDR3 coding sequence is TGTGCCAGCAGCAGCCGGACCACTAGCGGGGGAAATGAGCAGTTCTTC. It yields the protein CASSSRTTSGGNEQFF.

The V and J genes are TRBV5-4 and TRBJ2-1, with D perhaps matching TRBD2 (6 bases). The V end lost 3 bases, the J end lost 3 bases, and 10 bases lay between the germline ends. CDR3 length: 14 amino acids. The germline V gene encodes CDR1 SGHNT and CDR2 YYREEE (reference sequence). CDR3 sequence reads: CASSSAEGYNEQFF. The CDR3 bases are TGTGCCAGCAGCTCGGCGGAGGGCTACAATGAGCAGTTCTTC. Looking up the rest from reference TRBV5-4 and TRBJ2-1 gives the full variable domain: ETGVTQSPTHLIKTRGQQVTLRCSSQSGHNTVSWYQQALGQGPQFIFQYYREEENGRGNFPPRFSGLQFPNYSSELNVNALELDDSALYLCASSSAEGYNEQFFGPGTRLTVL.

The chain links TRBV28 to TRBJ1-1; the D is unclear. CDR1 and CDR2 (germline): MDHEN, SYDVKM. CDR3 length: 16 amino acids. Trimming left V 2 bases short and J 0 bases short, with 13 bases between. CDR3 amino acids: CASSLEFHRMNTEAFF. CDR3 DNA: TGTGCCAGCAGTTTAGAGTTTCACAGAATGAACACTGAAGCTTTCTTT.

This sequence joins TRBV27 and TRBJ2-6; the D gene is possibly TRBD1 (6 bases). V was cut by 6 bases and J by 8 bases, with 17 bases left in between. CDR3 size: 15 residues. Looked up from germline, CDR1 is MNHEY and CDR2 is SMNVEV (reference sequence). CDR3 in DNA: TGTGCCAGCAGCCCGACCACAGGGATACCCAACGTCCTGACTTTC. It yields the protein CASSPTTGIPNVLTF.

V is TRBV10-1 and J is TRBJ1-1; D unresolved. Germline loops: CDR1 WNHNN, CDR2 SYGVQD (reference sequence). The CDR3 totals 13 residues. Between the trimmed V and J ends, which lost 3 bases and 0 bases, there was a span of 5 bases. The CDR3 DNA sequence: TGCGCCAGCAGTGATGGGCTGAACACTGAAGCTTTCTTT. This sequence encodes CASSDGLNTEAFF.

The V call is TRBV6-2 or TRBV6-3, the J call TRBJ1-2; D might be TRBD1 (6 bases). Germline V gene sequence: CDR1 MNHEY, CDR2 SVGEGT. The germline V and J ends were trimmed by 6 bases and 2 bases, with 13 bases remaining between them. The CDR3 is 14 amino acids. The CDR3 loop is CASSAGTSNYGYTF. CDR3 coding DNA: TGTGCCAGCAGCGCCGGGACATCGAACTATGGCTACACCTTC.

The V call is TRBV2, the J call TRBJ2-7; 7 positions match TRBD2. CDR3 length equals 15 residues. V shed 2 bases and J 6 bases; nucleotides not matched to a gene: 10. Germline V gives CDR1 SNHLY, CDR2 FYNNEI. The CDR3 loop is CASSELAGDLSEQYF. The CDR3 bases are TGTGCCAGCAGTGAATTGGCGGGGGACCTCTCCGAGCAGTACTTC.

The CDR3 loop is CASRNGLANEQFF. The CDR3, as DNA: TGTGCCAGCAGAAACGGACTGGCAAATGAGCAGTTCTTC. V and J are TRBV27 and TRBJ2-1; D perhaps matches TRBD2 (5 bases). V shed 6 bases and J shed 7 bases, with 13 bases lying between them. This CDR3 contains 13 residues. Germline CDR1 reads MNHEY; CDR2 reads SMNVEV (reference sequence).

The CDR3, as DNA: TGTGCCAGCAGCTTAGGGCAGGGGATAAAGACCCAGTACTTC. Translated, it gives CASSLGQGIKTQYF. The chain has TRBV7-9 and TRBJ2-5, with TRBD1 as a possible D gene (6 bases). CDR3 length: 14 amino acids. Germline-derived CDR1 and CDR2 are SEHNR and FQNEAQ (reference sequence). The V end lost 1 base, the J end lost 6 bases, and 12 bases lay between the germline ends.

This clone was counted once. The chain uses TRBV5-1 and TRBJ1-1; D remains unclear. The V gene lost 5 bases and the J gene lost 1 base, with 12 bases spanning the gap. CDR1 SGHRS and CDR2 YFSETQ come from the germline V gene. This CDR3 is built from 14 residues. The CDR3 bases are TGCGCCAGCAGTTCCTCTCCAGGGAACACTGAAGCTTTCTTT. This gives the protein CASSSSPGNTEAFF.

This clone was counted only a few times. J is TRBJ1-3 and V is TRBV5-6; TRBD1 is a possible D gene (5 bases). This CDR3 comprises 18 residues. Germline V CDR1 and CDR2: SGHDT, YYEEEE. V was shortened by 0 bases and J by 4 bases, with 20 bases between the two germline ends. For the CDR3, the DNA is TGTGCCAGCAGCTTGGGGGGCTTTGACAGCCTCGGGGGAAACACCATATATTTT. Its protein product is CASSLGGFDSLGGNTIYF.

The gene calls are TRBV2 and TRBJ2-2; TRBD2 agrees at 7 bases. The CDR3 covers 15 residues. Per germline, CDR1 SNHLY and CDR2 FYNNEI. Trimming cost V 7 bases and J 6 bases; bases outside gene matches: 11. The CDR3 loop reads CASTRTGGSAGELFF. In DNA, the CDR3 is TGTGCCAGCACGAGAACGGGAGGTTCTGCCGGGGAGCTGTTTTTT.

The CDR3 protein is CATSRRNRGNTEAFF. The CDR3, as DNA: TGTGCCACCAGCCGTCGAAATAGAGGGAACACTGAAGCTTTCTTT. This chain joins TRBV15 and TRBJ1-1; D not resolved. Germline CDR1 reads LNHNV; CDR2 reads YYDKDF (reference sequence). There are 15 residues in the CDR3. V was trimmed by 5 bases and J by 1 base, leaving 14 bases between them.

V gene TRBV28 combines with J gene TRBJ1-6, with D possibly being TRBD1 (6 bases). The CDR3 contains 13 residues. V shed 3 bases and J shed 17 bases, with 17 bases lying between them. From germline, CDR1 is MDHEN and CDR2 SYDVKM. The CDR3 is CASSLPSYRVFHF. In DNA form, the CDR3 reads TGTGCCAGCAGTTTGCCCTCATACAGGGTTTTCCACTTT.

The chain couples TRBV2 to TRBJ2-3, with TRBD2 matching over 10 bases. This CDR3 has 18 residues. V gave up 2 bases and J gave up 3 bases; unmatched junction bases: 11. The germline V gene has CDR1 SNHLY and CDR2 FYNNEI. CDR3: CASSESLSGRAPTDTQYF. In DNA form, the CDR3 reads TGTGCCAGCAGTGAAAGCTTAAGCGGGAGGGCTCCTACAGATACGCAGTATTTT.

V usage is TRBV7-9 and J usage is TRBJ2-3, with 8 nucleotides matching TRBD1. Germline V CDR1 and CDR2: SEHNR, FQNEAQ (reference sequence). The CDR3 contains 19 residues. J gave up 2 bases and V 3 bases, and 16 bases lay outside the gene matches. The CDR3 protein is CASSFRQGSSHSFTDTQYF. The CDR3 nucleotides read TGTGCCAGCAGCTTTCGACAGGGGAGCAGTCACTCCTTCACAGATACGCAGTATTTT.

This clone was recorded only once. The gene calls are TRBV7-2 and TRBJ2-1; 11 bases align to TRBD2. V trimming: 4 bases; J trimming: 9 bases; junction bases outside the gene matches: 8. Germline CDR1 is SGHTA and CDR2 is FQGNSA. The CDR3 runs 15 residues. CDR3 bases: TGTGCCAGCAGCTCAATAGCGGGAGGGCCATCTGAGCAGTTCTTC. Translation: CASSSIAGGPSEQFF.

This rearrangement joins TRBV28 to TRBJ1-5; 11 positions agree with TRBD1. The germline gives CDR1 MDHEN, CDR2 SYDVKM. Trimming removed 8 bases from V and 0 bases from J; junction bases left unmatched: 18. This CDR3 has 20 residues. CDR3: CASLEARTGGLGYSNQPQHF. The DNA for the CDR3 is TGTGCCAGCTTAGAGGCCCGGACAGGGGGCTTGGGGTATAGCAATCAGCCCCAGCATTTT.

The chain has TRBV18 and TRBJ1-3, with TRBD1 as a possible D gene (5 bases). The length of the CDR3 is 21 residues. Trimming left V 2 bases short and J 3 bases short, with 29 bases between. CDR1 and CDR2 (germline): KGHSH, LQKENI. Here the CDR3 reads CASSPLAESPYTGRGGNTIYF. CDR3 nucleotides: TGTGCCAGCTCACCATTAGCCGAATCACCGTACACAGGAAGAGGTGGAAACACCATATATTTT.

This chain connects TRBV5-6 to TRBJ2-1; 12 nucleotides align to TRBD2. Germline values: CDR1 SGHDT, CDR2 YYEEEE. The CDR3 totals 16 residues. V dropped 4 bases and J dropped 2; count of bases not matched to a gene: 4. CDR3: CASSQLAGGPYNEQFF. The CDR3 region has the DNA TGTGCCAGCAGCCAACTAGCGGGAGGACCCTACAATGAGCAGTTCTTC.

Many counts were recorded for this clone. This chain links TRBV7-2 with TRBJ2-7, with TRBD2 as a possible D gene (7 bases). The CDR3 sequence is 15 residues long. V dropped 5 bases and J dropped 5 bases, with 19 bases sitting between them. CDR1 and CDR2 (germline): SGHTA, FQGNSA. Written as DNA, the CDR3 is TGTGCCAGCAGCCGTGGGGGGCCAGCGGGGCACGAGCAGTACTTC. It specifies CASSRGGPAGHEQYF.

A few counts support this clone. Here the CDR3 reads CASSFQVKSYEQYF. DNA for the CDR3: TGCGCCAGCAGCTTCCAGGTGAAGTCCTACGAGCAGTACTTC. J is TRBJ2-7 and V is TRBV5-1; D uncertain. With 2 bases removed from V and 1 base from J, the gap between germline ends came to 10 bases. Per germline, CDR1 SGHRS and CDR2 YFSETQ. The CDR3 runs 14 residues.

The chain uses TRBV6-2 or TRBV6-3 and TRBJ2-6; possibly TRBD2 for D (5 bases). Germline CDR1 and CDR2: MNHEY and SVGEGT. Trimming shortened V by 5 bases and J by 7 bases, and 12 bases separated the two germline ends. The CDR3 spans 14 residues. The CDR3 coding sequence is TGTGCCAGCAGTCAGGAACGGGGAGCCAACGTCCTGACTTTC. This gives the protein CASSQERGANVLTF.

The rearrangement links TRBV7-2 to TRBJ2-5, with 9 bases that match TRBD1. This CDR3 contains 17 residues. Germline CDR1 and CDR2: SGHTA and FQGNSA. Losses at the gene ends were 5 bases for V and 5 bases for J; bases not matched to a gene: 15. The DNA of the CDR3 is TGTGCCAGCAGCCCGGACAGGGGAGTGAGGACTCGGGAGACCCAGTACTTC. It encodes CASSPDRGVRTRETQYF.

V gene TRBV10-3 combines with J gene TRBJ2-5; TRBD2 matches at 12 bases. The V gene end was trimmed by 2 bases and the J gene end by 5 bases; junction bases not matched to a gene: 3. CDR1 and CDR2 from the germline V gene are ENHRY and SYGVKD. The CDR3 has 15 residues. The CDR3 sequence: CAISETSGGYETQYF. The CDR3 DNA reads as TGTGCCATCAGTGAGACTAGCGGGGGGTATGAGACCCAGTACTTC.